The present TCR beta chain was sequenced within a study of neoadjuvant nivolumab and ipilimumab in lung cancer. V shed 6 bases and J 5 bases; nucleotides not matched to a gene: 8. The CDR3 length is 15 residues. Germline lookup yields CDR1 ENHRY and CDR2 SYGVKD. Assay: immunoSEQ multiplex PCR; the TCRdb copy retains only in-frame clones and omits some. The data show 40,000 to 55,000 clones, approximately 90% seen once. The sample here was blood, taken before neoadjuvant nivolumab, alone or with ipilimumab. This chain links TRBV10-3 with TRBJ2-5; 11 bases match TRBD2. The sequence was collected from an adult with non-small cell lung cancer. Some clones in this sample may be carry-over from other donors' samples. CDR3 amino acids: CAIRNGLAGGETQYF. CDR3 in DNA: TGTGCCATCAGAAACGGACTAGCGGGCGGGGAGACCCAGTACTTC.